Presented here are 21 T cell receptor beta chains from one specimen sequenced in a study of T cell responses to AZD1222 COVID-19 vaccine. The repertoire was sequenced with immunoSEQ multiplex PCR; TCRdb's copy has only in-frame clones and lacks some. Of about 110,000 clones listed, approximately 90% are singletons. Here the sequenced sample was peripheral blood, taken 28 days after the second AZD1222 dose. Every receptor here comes from an adult who received the AZD1222 COVID-19 vaccine.

This CDR3 is CSVAKGMYGYTF. The CDR3, as DNA: TGCAGCGTTGCAAAAGGGATGTATGGCTACACCTTC. The chain is built from TRBV29-1 and TRBJ1-2; D unclear. This CDR3 has 12 amino acids. Trimming took off 4 bases at V and 5 bases at J, with 11 bases between the two ends. Germline loops: CDR1 SQVTM, CDR2 ANQGSEA. Variable domain in full (rest from reference TRBV29-1 and TRBJ1-2): SAVISQKPSRDICQRGTSLTIQCQVDSQVTMMFWYRQQPGQSLTLIATANQGSEATYESGFVIDKFPISRPNLTFSTLTVSNMSPEDSSIYLCSVAKGMYGYTFGSGTRLTVV.

The CDR3 loop is CASSPGGLDAEAFF. The CDR3 DNA reads TGTGCCAGCAGTCCAGGGGGGCTAGACGCTGAAGCTTTCTTT. The rearrangement uses TRBV28 and TRBJ1-1, with 7 bases that match TRBD1. The CDR3 covers 14 residues. V lost 5 bases, J lost 6 bases, and 9 bases stayed unmatched. The germline CDR1 and CDR2 sequences are MDHEN and SYDVKM. Supplemented by reference TRBV28 and TRBJ1-1, the full variable domain reads DVKVTQSSRYLVKRTGEKVFLECVQDMDHENMFWYRQDPGLGLRLIYFSYDVKMKEKGDIPEGYSVSREKKERFSLILESASTNQTSMYLCASSPGGLDAEAFFGQGTRLTVV.

The chain employs TRBV24-1 and TRBJ2-1; 13 bases are a match to TRBD2. V trimming: 2 bases; J trimming: 3 bases; junction bases outside the gene matches: 6. CDR3 size: 18 residues. Germline assignment: CDR1 KGHDR and CDR2 SFDVKD. Here the CDR3 reads CATSDSGLAGALYNEQFF. DNA of the CDR3: TGTGCCACCAGTGATTCCGGACTAGCGGGGGCCCTCTACAATGAGCAGTTCTTC.

The chain joins TRBV7-2 to TRBJ2-4, with TRBD1 matching over 9 bases. Germline V CDR1 and CDR2: SGHTA, FQGNSA. J was trimmed by 8 bases and V by 4 bases; bases with no gene match: 3. The CDR3 extends over 13 amino acids. DNA of the CDR3: TGTGCCAGCAGCTCGGACAGGGGATACATTCAGTACTTC. Translating gives CASSSDRGYIQYF.

The rearrangement joins TRBV6-6 to TRBJ1-4, with TRBD1 matching 8 bases. J gave up 5 bases and V 5 bases, and 10 bases lay outside the gene matches. The V gene's germline CDR1 is MNHNY and CDR2 SVGAGI (reference sequence). The CDR3 has 16 amino acids. CDR3 coding DNA: TGTGCCAGCAGTCGAAGGACAGGGCGGTTAAATGAAAAACTGTTTTTT. This codes for CASSRRTGRLNEKLFF.

CDR3 sequence reads: CSVDIGLAGNNEQFF. In nucleotides, the CDR3 is TGCAGCGTGGACATTGGACTAGCGGGGAACAATGAGCAGTTCTTC. The rearrangement links TRBV29-1 to TRBJ2-1; TRBD2 matches at 12 bases. The germline CDR1 and CDR2 sequences are SQVTM and ANQGSEA. The CDR3 extends over 15 amino acids. With 6 bases clipped from V and 5 bases from J, the junction kept 8 bases outside the gene matches.

The chain links TRBV11-3 to TRBJ1-3; the D gene is possibly TRBD1 (5 bases). With 5 bases removed from V and 5 bases from J, the gap between germline ends came to 13 bases. This CDR3 comprises 14 residues. Germline CDR1 is SGHNT and CDR2 is YENEEA. The CDR3 sequence: CASSESQGRNTIYF. The CDR3 coding sequence is TGTGCCAGCAGCGAGAGCCAGGGACGAAACACCATATATTTT.

This chain links TRBV13 with TRBJ2-3; D not certain. V was clipped by 1 base and J by 7 bases, with 9 bases between them. CDR1 and CDR2 from the germline V gene are PRHDT and FYEKMQ (reference sequence). This CDR3 has 13 residues. The chain's CDR3 is CASSLARSNTQYF. CDR3 DNA sequence: TGTGCCAGCAGCTTAGCCCGATCGAATACGCAGTATTTT.

The genes are TRBV28 and TRBJ1-2; possible D gene TRBD1, 5 bases. CDR1 and CDR2 from the germline V gene are MDHEN and SYDVKM. V lost 6 bases, J lost 5 bases, and 13 bases lay in between. This CDR3 has 13 residues. The CDR3 reads CASRVGPGYGYTF. The DNA of the CDR3 is TGTGCCAGCAGAGTCGGGCCAGGGTATGGCTACACCTTC.

This chain connects TRBV5-6 to TRBJ1-2; no firm D call. Germline assignment: CDR1 SGHDT and CDR2 YYEEEE. The CDR3 is 14 amino acids. Trimming cost V 0 bases and J 2 bases, with 8 bases left between them. The CDR3 reads CASSLADGNYGYTF. The CDR3 DNA sequence: TGTGCCAGCAGCTTGGCGGACGGAAACTATGGCTACACCTTC.

The rearrangement uses TRBV24-1 and TRBJ2-2; 8 nucleotides line up with TRBD2. V was pared by 5 bases and J by 3 bases, with 4 bases of the junction left unmatched. Per germline, CDR1 KGHDR and CDR2 SFDVKD. The length of the CDR3 is 15 residues. The CDR3 region is CATSGLAGDTGELFF. CDR3 DNA: TGTGCCACCAGTGGCCTAGCGGGTGACACCGGGGAGCTGTTTTTT.

V and J are TRBV11-2 and TRBJ1-4, with D perhaps matching TRBD1 (5 bases). The germline CDR1 and CDR2 sequences are SGHAT and FQNNGV. There are 15 residues in the CDR3. Trimming removed 6 bases at V and 3 bases at J, with 14 bases between. The CDR3 DNA reads as TGTGCCAGCAGGGCGCCGGGACGGGCTAATGAAAAACTGTTTTTT. Translation: CASRAPGRANEKLFF.

V is TRBV3-1 (or the pseudogene TRBV3-2) and J is TRBJ2-5; D not certain. CDR1 and CDR2 (germline): LGHDT, YNNKEL (reference sequence). This CDR3 comprises 14 residues. V lost 1 base and J 6 bases, leaving 12 bases between the germline ends. CDR3 sequence: CASSQGGQSKTQYF. The CDR3 bases are TGTGCCAGCAGCCAAGGTGGGCAGTCGAAGACCCAGTACTTC.

The V and J genes are TRBV4-3 and TRBJ2-7; 8 nucleotides align to TRBD1. The CDR3 is 16 amino acids. V lost 0 bases, J lost 7 bases, and 11 bases stayed unmatched. Germline V gives CDR1 LGHNA, CDR2 YSLEER. The CDR3: CASSQDYSTGVREQYF. In DNA, the CDR3 is TGCGCCAGCAGCCAAGACTATTCGACAGGGGTTCGGGAGCAGTACTTC.

J is TRBJ2-5 and V is TRBV4-2; TRBD2 matches at 10 bases. CDR3 length: 17 residues. The J segment lost 5 bases and the V segment lost 0 bases, leaving 9 bases of the junction unmatched. CDR1 and CDR2 (germline): LGHNA, YNFKEQ. This CDR3 is CASSQDLSGGARETQYF. The CDR3 coding sequence is TGTGCCAGCAGCCAAGATCTAAGCGGGGGGGCCAGGGAGACCCAGTACTTC.

This clone appeared a few times. This chain connects TRBV5-1 to TRBJ1-1, with D maybe TRBD1 (6 bases). The CDR3 extends over 13 amino acids. The V end was cut by 4 bases, the J end by 0 bases, with 7 bases between. Germline V gene data show CDR1 as SGHRS and CDR2 as YFSETQ. The CDR3 bases are TGCGCCAGCAGCGGACAGATGAACACTGAAGCTTTCTTT. Translated: CASSGQMNTEAFF.

The chain employs TRBV5-1 and TRBJ1-2; D not resolved. The V gene lost 1 base and the J gene lost 2 bases, with 6 bases spanning the gap. The CDR3 is made up of 13 amino acids. Germline V gene sequence: CDR1 SGHRS, CDR2 YFSETQ. The CDR3: CASSLTVNYGYTF. The CDR3 nucleotides read TGCGCCAGCAGCTTGACGGTAAACTATGGCTACACCTTC.

This clone has more than one count but fewer than ten. The chain recombines TRBV11-2 with TRBJ1-5; a weak D match, TRBD1 (5 bases). Germline V gene data show CDR1 as SGHAT and CDR2 as FQNNGV. Deletions cut 5 bases from V and 6 bases from J, with 20 bases between. The CDR3 has 16 amino acids. In nucleotides, the CDR3 is TGTGCCAGCAGCCCCGTCCGAGGGGCGCGGGGTCAGCCCCAGCATTTT. Residues: CASSPVRGARGQPQHF.

The rearrangement joins TRBV7-9 to TRBJ2-3; perhaps TRBD2 as D (5 bases). Trimming took off 10 bases at V and 1 base at J, with 15 bases between the two ends. There are 14 residues in the CDR3. Per germline, CDR1 SEHNR and CDR2 FQNEAQ (reference sequence). The CDR3: CAIADSLGTDTQYF. The DNA for the CDR3 is TGTGCCATCGCGGACTCCCTGGGCACAGATACGCAGTATTTT.

The chain recombines TRBV2 with TRBJ1-2; D possibly corresponds to TRBD1 (5 bases). CDR1 is SNHLY and CDR2 is FYNNEI in the germline V gene. The CDR3 is made up of 14 amino acids. Trimming shortened V by 5 bases and J by 6 bases, and 16 bases separated the two germline ends. CDR3 nucleotide sequence: TGTGCCAGCAGTAAATTTGAAGGGACTGATGGCTACACCTTC. It codes for CASSKFEGTDGYTF.

The genes are TRBV7-3 and TRBJ1-1; D may be TRBD1 (6 bases). Trimming cost V 5 bases and J 1 base, with 14 bases left between them. In germline, CDR1 is SGHTA, CDR2 FQGTGA. This CDR3 is built from 15 residues. CDR3 amino acids: CASSPEGGWNTEAFF. The CDR3 coding sequence is TGTGCCAGCAGCCCCGAGGGGGGCTGGAACACTGAAGCTTTCTTT.